These 19 T cell receptor beta chains were sequenced from one sample in a study of cytomegalovirus exposure and HLA in healthy donors. 13 Jbeta primers and 60 Vbeta primers were used for the PCR. The repertoire was sequenced with immunoSEQ multiplex PCR; TCRdb's copy has only in-frame clones and lacks some. The sample holds tens of thousands of clones; roughly four fifths are singletons and the top ten take under 5.5%. Sequencing was done on a sample of PBMCs. The receptors derive from a woman aged 35 to 49 in good health and CMV-seropositive.

V gene TRBV27 combines with J gene TRBJ1-1, with a tentative D call TRBD1 (6 bases). Per germline, CDR1 MNHEY and CDR2 SMNVEV (reference sequence). There are 16 residues in the CDR3. Trimming stripped 7 bases from V and 4 bases from J, with 22 bases between. CDR3 bases: TGTGCCAGCAAAAAAATACAGGGTTCGGGCGGCACTGAAGCTTTCTTT. Encoded protein: CASKKIQGSGGTEAFF.

The chain recombines TRBV6-4 with TRBJ1-5; TRBD1 aligns across 7 bases. This CDR3 spans 15 amino acids. J was trimmed by 6 bases and V by 7 bases; bases with no gene match: 12. Per the germline V gene, CDR1 is MRHNA and CDR2 is SNTAGT. CDR3 sequence reads: CASTYRQGVGQPQHF. The CDR3 DNA reads TGTGCCAGCACCTACCGACAGGGAGTAGGTCAGCCCCAGCATTTT.

In this sample, this clone turned up many times. The CDR3: CASTGVKRVRNQPQHF. The CDR3 region has the DNA TGTGCCAGCACAGGAGTGAAGAGGGTAAGGAATCAGCCCCAGCATTTT. This chain connects TRBV28 to TRBJ1-5; D is uncertain. V lost 7 bases to trimming and J lost 4 bases, with 20 bases between them. CDR3 length: 16 amino acids. CDR1 is MDHEN, CDR2 SYDVKM, per germline.

V usage is TRBV7-8 and J usage is TRBJ2-7; 7 bases are shared with TRBD2. Looked up from germline, CDR1 is SGHVS and CDR2 is FQNEAQ. The CDR3 consists of 15 residues. J lost 4 bases, V lost 4 bases, and 10 bases had no gene match. CDR3: CASSSRRLAGYEQYF. CDR3 nucleotides: TGTGCCAGCAGCTCTAGACGACTAGCTGGGTACGAGCAGTACTTC.

This clone was seen a few times. The chain employs TRBV10-3 and TRBJ1-3, with TRBD1 identical over 8 bases. V was clipped by 6 bases and J by 4 bases; unmatched bases: 5. The CDR3 totals 14 residues. CDR1 and CDR2 (germline): ENHRY, SYGVKD. The DNA of the CDR3 is TGTGCCATCAGATCCGGGACAGGAGGAAACACCATATATTTT. This encodes CAIRSGTGGNTIYF.

This clone was observed a handful of times. The CDR3 is CASSQDGATNEKLFF. The DNA for the CDR3 is TGCGCCAGCAGCCAAGACGGTGCAACTAATGAAAAACTGTTTTTT. This chain links TRBV4-3 with TRBJ1-4; D not certain. With 0 bases removed from V and 0 bases from J, the gap between germline ends came to 5 bases. CDR1 is LGHNA, CDR2 YSLEER, per germline. The CDR3 length is 15 residues.

The chain recombines TRBV28 with TRBJ2-1; TRBD2 matches at 9 bases. The CDR3 sequence is 16 residues long. The V and J ends lost 4 bases and 7 bases, in that order; junction bases with no gene match: 11. The V gene's germline CDR1 is MDHEN and CDR2 SYDVKM. CDR3 coding DNA: TGTGCCAGCAGTTCCCCCCTAGCGGGACCGTGGAATGAGCAGTTCTTC. Its protein is CASSSPLAGPWNEQFF.

The chain combines TRBV7-9 with TRBJ2-7; 9 nucleotides agree with TRBD2. The J segment lost 6 bases and the V segment lost 7 bases, leaving 13 bases of the junction unmatched. The CDR3 runs to 15 residues. Germline-derived CDR1 and CDR2 are SEHNR and FQNEAQ (reference sequence). Here the CDR3 DNA reads TGTGCCAGCACCGATCGTAGCGGGAGTTTCTTCGAGCAGTACTTC. Protein: CASTDRSGSFFEQYF.

This clone was counted once. The rearrangement joins TRBV9 to TRBJ2-3; 7 bases agree with TRBD1. Germline lookup yields CDR1 SGDLS and CDR2 YYNGEE. This CDR3 comprises 15 residues. Trimming took 3 bases from V and 0 from J; bases not matched to a gene: 4. The CDR3 loop reads CASSEGQSSTDTQYF. The CDR3, as DNA: TGTGCCAGCAGCGAGGGACAGTCTAGCACAGATACGCAGTATTTT.

The J gene is TRBJ2-7, the V gene TRBV11-3, with TRBD2 matching 7 bases. From germline, CDR1 is SGHNT and CDR2 YENEEA. The junction had 17 bases not matched to a gene; V was cut back by 4 bases and J by 2 bases. The CDR3 contains 18 residues. The CDR3 DNA reads as TGTGCCAGCAGCTGGGGGGGGGTGGTACCTAGTACACCCTACGAGCAGTACTTC. It translates to CASSWGGVVPSTPYEQYF. Combining the CDR3 with reference TRBV11-3 and TRBJ2-7 gives the whole variable domain EAGVVQSPRYKIIEKKQPVAFWCNPISGHNTLYWYLQNLGQGPELLIRYENEEAVDDSQLPKDRFSAERLKGVDSTLKIQPAELGDSAVYLCASSWGGVVPSTPYEQYFGPGTRLTVT.

The J gene is TRBJ1-1, the V gene TRBV5-6, with 10 nucleotides matching TRBD1. CDR3 length equals 15 residues. V dropped 7 bases and J dropped 5; count of bases not matched to a gene: 11. Germline CDR1 and CDR2: SGHDT and YYEEEE. CDR3 loop: CASRQGALVVTEAFF. CDR3 sequence (DNA): TGTGCCAGCCGACAGGGGGCGCTCGTGGTTACTGAAGCTTTCTTT. Combining the CDR3 with reference TRBV5-6 and TRBJ1-1 gives the whole variable domain DAGVTQSPTHLIKTRGQQVTLRCSPKSGHDTVSWYQQALGQGPQFIFQYYEEEERQRGNFPDRFSGHQFPNYSSELNVNALLLGDSALYLCASRQGALVVTEAFFGQGTRLTVV.

V is TRBV2 and J is TRBJ1-2, with 11 bases lining up with TRBD1. The ends lost 3 bases at V and 8 bases at J; junction bases unmatched: 8. The CDR3 consists of 15 residues. In germline, CDR1 is SNHLY, CDR2 FYNNEI. The CDR3 bases are TGTGCCAGCAGTGAGAATTGGACAGGGGGCGAGGGCTACACCTTC. It encodes CASSENWTGGEGYTF.

This clone came up once. This sequence joins TRBV5-1 and TRBJ2-2; 10 bases match TRBD1. Germline assignment: CDR1 SGHRS and CDR2 YFSETQ. The CDR3 has 16 amino acids. Trimming at V came to 2 bases and at J to 6 bases, leaving 7 bases not matched to a gene. The CDR3 DNA sequence: TGCGCCAGCAGCTTATCGACAGGGGGCGCTTCCGGGGAGCTGTTTTTT. Amino acid sequence: CASSLSTGGASGELFF.

The chain uses TRBV5-4 and TRBJ2-7; 9 bases line up with TRBD2. The germline gives CDR1 SGHNT, CDR2 YYREEE (reference sequence). Trimming cost V 7 bases and J 4 bases; bases outside gene matches: 6. This CDR3 spans 13 amino acids. The DNA of the CDR3 is TGTGCCAGCTCCAGTAGCGGGAGTTACGAGCAGTACTTC. Translation: CASSSSGSYEQYF.

J is TRBJ2-5 and V is TRBV7-2; D possibly corresponds to TRBD2 (6 bases). From germline, CDR1 is SGHTA and CDR2 FQGNSA. V lost 0 bases to trimming and J lost 4 bases, with 12 bases between them. CDR3 length: 15 residues. The CDR3 sequence is CASSLAGGNRETQYF. In nucleotides, the CDR3 is TGTGCCAGCAGCTTAGCGGGAGGTAATAGAGAGACCCAGTACTTC.

This clone was observed a single time. CDR3 bases: TGTGCCAGCAGCAGGGGGGGAGAGACCCAGTACTTC. It codes for CASSRGGETQYF. The chain links TRBV7-9 to TRBJ2-5, with D maybe TRBD2 (7 bases). Germline V gene sequence: CDR1 SEHNR, CDR2 FQNEAQ (reference sequence). V lost 5 bases to trimming and J lost 4 bases, with 8 bases between them. CDR3 length: 12 amino acids.

V usage is TRBV28 and J usage is TRBJ1-1; maybe TRBD1 (5 bases). Trimming removed 5 bases at V and 1 base at J, with 11 bases between. Germline V gene sequence: CDR1 MDHEN, CDR2 SYDVKM. The CDR3 runs to 14 residues. CDR3 sequence: CASSLRQRNTEAFF. The CDR3 bases are TGTGCCAGCAGTCTCAGACAGAGGAACACTGAAGCTTTCTTT.

V gene TRBV27 combines with J gene TRBJ2-3; TRBD1 agrees at 9 bases. Unmatched junction bases numbered 4, after V lost 6 bases and J lost 3 bases. Germline V gene data show CDR1 as MNHEY and CDR2 as SMNVEV (reference sequence). The CDR3 covers 14 residues. CDR3 coding DNA: TGTGCCAGCAGGTCGGGACAGGGAACAGATACGCAGTATTTT. Its translation is CASRSGQGTDTQYF.

The chain employs TRBV7-9 and TRBJ2-1; 9 bases fit TRBD1. The CDR3 contains 17 residues. Germline V gene lookup returns CDR1 SEHNR and CDR2 FQNEAQ (reference sequence). J lost 9 bases, V lost 5 bases, and 17 bases had no gene match. The DNA of the CDR3 is TGTGCCAGCAGCCCAGGCGGATCGGGACAGGGAGATGGTGAGCAGTTCTTC. This codes for CASSPGGSGQGDGEQFF.